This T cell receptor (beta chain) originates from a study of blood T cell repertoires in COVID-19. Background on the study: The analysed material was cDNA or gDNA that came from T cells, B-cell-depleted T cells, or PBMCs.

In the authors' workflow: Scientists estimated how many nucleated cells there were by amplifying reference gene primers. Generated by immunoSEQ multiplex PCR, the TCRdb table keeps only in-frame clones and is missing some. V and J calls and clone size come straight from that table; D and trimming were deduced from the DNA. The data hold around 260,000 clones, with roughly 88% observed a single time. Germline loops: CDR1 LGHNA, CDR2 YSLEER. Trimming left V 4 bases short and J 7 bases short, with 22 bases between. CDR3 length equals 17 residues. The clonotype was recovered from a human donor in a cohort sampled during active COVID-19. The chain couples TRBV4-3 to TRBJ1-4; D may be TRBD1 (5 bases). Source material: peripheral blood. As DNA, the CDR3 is TGCGCCAGCAGCCCCCAGGGCAGGCTGGTAACTGGTGAAAAACTGTTTTTT. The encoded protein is CASSPQGRLVTGEKLFF.